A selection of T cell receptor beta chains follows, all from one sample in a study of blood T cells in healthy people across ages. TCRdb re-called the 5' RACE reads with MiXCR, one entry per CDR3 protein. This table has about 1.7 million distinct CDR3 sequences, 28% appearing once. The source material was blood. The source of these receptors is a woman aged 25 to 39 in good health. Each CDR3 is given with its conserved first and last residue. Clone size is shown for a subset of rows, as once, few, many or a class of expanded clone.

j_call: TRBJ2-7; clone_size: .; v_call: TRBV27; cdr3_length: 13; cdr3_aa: CASPGGWGTEQYF
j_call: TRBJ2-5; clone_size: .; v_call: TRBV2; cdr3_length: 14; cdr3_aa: CASSGQQRGETQYF
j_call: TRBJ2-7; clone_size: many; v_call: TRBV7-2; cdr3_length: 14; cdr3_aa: CASSFSGSAYEQYF
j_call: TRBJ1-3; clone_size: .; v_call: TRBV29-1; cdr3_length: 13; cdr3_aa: CSVQQGAGNTIYF
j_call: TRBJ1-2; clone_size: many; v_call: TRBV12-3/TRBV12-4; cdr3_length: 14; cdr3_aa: CASSFSGLNYGYTF
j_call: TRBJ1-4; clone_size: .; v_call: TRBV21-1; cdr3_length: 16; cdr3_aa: CASSIRCLKRNEKLFF
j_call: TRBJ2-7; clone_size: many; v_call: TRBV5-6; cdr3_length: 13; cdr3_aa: CASSWVQGYEQYF
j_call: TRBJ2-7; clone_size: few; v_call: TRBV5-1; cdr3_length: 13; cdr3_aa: CASRGDIGYEQYF
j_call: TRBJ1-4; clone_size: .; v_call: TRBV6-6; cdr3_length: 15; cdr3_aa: CASSYSREVNEKLFF
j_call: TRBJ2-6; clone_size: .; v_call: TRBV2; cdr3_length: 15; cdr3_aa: CASSVLLGGANVRTF
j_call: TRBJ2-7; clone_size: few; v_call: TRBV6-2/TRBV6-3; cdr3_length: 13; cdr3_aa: CAITDLPSYEQYF
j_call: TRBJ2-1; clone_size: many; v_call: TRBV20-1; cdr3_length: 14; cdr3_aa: CSASSGGPQTEQFF
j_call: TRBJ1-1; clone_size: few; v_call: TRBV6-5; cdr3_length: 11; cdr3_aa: CASSYRTQAFF
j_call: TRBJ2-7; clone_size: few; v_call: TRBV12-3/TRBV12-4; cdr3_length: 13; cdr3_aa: CASRRMSTYEQYF
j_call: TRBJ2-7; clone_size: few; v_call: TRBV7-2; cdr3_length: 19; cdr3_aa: CASSLRCDRGREETYEQYF
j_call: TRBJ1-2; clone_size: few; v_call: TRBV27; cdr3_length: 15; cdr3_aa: CASSFGPVGNYGYTF
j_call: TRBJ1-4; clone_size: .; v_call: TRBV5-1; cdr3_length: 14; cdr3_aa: CASSMTGTNEKLFF
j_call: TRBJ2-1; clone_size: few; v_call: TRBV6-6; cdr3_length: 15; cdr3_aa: CASSYRLAGGSEQFF
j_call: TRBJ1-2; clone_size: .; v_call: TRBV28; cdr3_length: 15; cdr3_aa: CASRISGQGDCGYTF
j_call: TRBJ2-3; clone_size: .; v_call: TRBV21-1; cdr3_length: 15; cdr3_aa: CASSLIRGFGDTQYF
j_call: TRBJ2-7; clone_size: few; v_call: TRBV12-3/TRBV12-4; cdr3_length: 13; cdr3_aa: CASRGTPTYEQYF
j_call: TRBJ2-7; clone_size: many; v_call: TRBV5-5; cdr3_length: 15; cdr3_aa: CASSLERGLTYEQYF
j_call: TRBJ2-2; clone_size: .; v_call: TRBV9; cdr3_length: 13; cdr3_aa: CASSQGTSGELFF
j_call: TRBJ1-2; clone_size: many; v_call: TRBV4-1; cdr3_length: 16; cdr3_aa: CASSLPGRPRGNGYTF
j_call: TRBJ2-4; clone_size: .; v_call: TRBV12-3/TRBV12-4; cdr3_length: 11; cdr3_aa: CASSLRDDKYF
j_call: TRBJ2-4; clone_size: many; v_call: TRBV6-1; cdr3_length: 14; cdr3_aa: CANPVAGGQDIQYF
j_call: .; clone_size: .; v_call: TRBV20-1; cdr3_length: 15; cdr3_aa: CSASIGASGVYEQYF
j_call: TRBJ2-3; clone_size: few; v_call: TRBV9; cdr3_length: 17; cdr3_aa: CASSAPSTSGIADTQYF
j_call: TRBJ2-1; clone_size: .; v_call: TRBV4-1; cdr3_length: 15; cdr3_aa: CASSLTGGSYNGQFF